These 14 T cell receptor beta chains originate from one sample sequenced in a study of cytomegalovirus exposure and HLA in healthy donors. Researchers ran the PCR with 60 Vbeta and 13 Jbeta primers. Assay used: immunoSEQ multiplex PCR; TCRdb lists only in-frame clones, some missing. The sample has 95,000 to 150,000 clones, roughly 70% seen once. The sequenced sample consisted of PBMCs. The receptors derive from a woman in her forties in good health and CMV-seropositive.

The CDR3 region is CASSPSRTEAFF. The CDR3 region has the DNA TGTGCCAGCAGCCCCTCTCGGACTGAAGCTTTCTTT. This chain connects TRBV7-9 to TRBJ1-1; the D is unclear. V was clipped by 5 bases and J by 5 bases, with 9 bases between them. The CDR3 is made up of 12 amino acids. Germline assignment: CDR1 SEHNR and CDR2 FQNEAQ (reference sequence).

The chain couples TRBV4-1 to TRBJ2-3; 8 bases line up with TRBD2. The CDR3 covers 15 residues. Germline CDR1 reads MGHRA; CDR2 reads YSYEKL. The V gene end was trimmed by 1 base and the J gene end by 4 bases; junction bases not matched to a gene: 4. The CDR3 DNA reads TGCGCCAGCAGCCAAGGACTAGCGAACGCAGATACGCAGTATTTT. Its translation is CASSQGLANADTQYF.

V is TRBV9 and J is TRBJ1-2; TRBD1 agrees at 9 bases. J lost 6 bases, V lost 2 bases, and 5 bases had no gene match. The CDR3 totals 14 residues. Germline V CDR1 and CDR2: SGDLS, YYNGEE. The CDR3 bases are TGTGCCAGCAGCGTTGGGGACAGGGCGGATGGCTACACCTTC. This translates into CASSVGDRADGYTF.

The V gene is TRBV30, the J gene TRBJ1-1; D not resolved. Germline CDR1 GTSNPN, CDR2 SVGIG (reference sequence). V was trimmed by 0 bases and J by 12 bases, leaving 14 bases between them. CDR3 length: 12 residues. CDR3 DNA sequence: TGTGCCTGGAGTGTGGAAGACAAGAAGCCTTTCTTT. It specifies CAWSVEDKKPFF.

Within the sample, this clone is medium-sized. The chain joins TRBV11-2 to TRBJ2-1; 9 positions match TRBD1. The junction had 10 bases not matched to a gene; V was cut back by 1 base and J by 9 bases. CDR3 size: 16 residues. Germline loops: CDR1 SGHAT, CDR2 FQNNGV. The CDR3 protein is CASSLGTGQGAPEQFF. Written as DNA, the CDR3 is TGTGCCAGCAGCTTAGGGACGGGACAGGGAGCCCCTGAGCAGTTCTTC.

The chain joins TRBV9 to TRBJ2-3; TRBD2 is a possible D gene (5 bases). V was trimmed by 0 bases and J by 6 bases, leaving 8 bases between them. CDR1 SGDLS and CDR2 YYNGEE come from the germline V gene. The CDR3 contains 13 residues. CDR3 bases: TGTGCCAGCAGCGTAGAGGGCGGGGATACGCAGTATTTT. Protein: CASSVEGGDTQYF.

This sequence joins TRBV7-2 and TRBJ1-1; maybe TRBD1 (5 bases). V lost 1 base to trimming and J lost 1 base, with 10 bases between them. Per the germline V gene, CDR1 is SGHTA and CDR2 is FQGNSA. CDR3 length: 15 amino acids. The CDR3 loop reads CASSLVWGGNTEAFF. The CDR3 DNA reads TGTGCCAGCAGCTTAGTTTGGGGGGGGAACACTGAAGCTTTCTTT.

CDR3: CAWTLAGLTDTQYF. CDR3 coding DNA: TGTGCCTGGACCCTAGCGGGCCTCACAGATACGCAGTATTTT. This chain uses TRBV30 with TRBJ2-3; TRBD2 aligns across 8 bases. Unmatched junction bases numbered 5, after V lost 4 bases and J lost 2 bases. The germline V gene encodes CDR1 GTSNPN and CDR2 SVGIG (reference sequence). The CDR3 runs to 14 residues.

CDR3 sequence: CASSEARGVGETQYF. Written as DNA, the CDR3 is TGTGCCAGCAGTGAAGCGCGGGGGGTCGGGGAGACCCAGTACTTC. This rearrangement joins TRBV6-1 to TRBJ2-5, with 8 bases aligning to TRBD2. The V and J ends lost 0 bases and 5 bases, in that order; junction bases with no gene match: 5. Germline CDR1 and CDR2: MNHNS and SASEGT. This CDR3 region has 15 residues.

The CDR3, as DNA: TGTGCCAGCATCCTCACTTCCGGAAACACCATATATTTT. Encoded protein: CASILTSGNTIYF. V usage is TRBV7-9 and J usage is TRBJ1-3; D gene ambiguous. Trimming shortened V by 7 bases and J by 4 bases, and 11 bases separated the two germline ends. This CDR3 contains 13 residues. Germline CDR1 is SEHNR and CDR2 is FQNEAQ (reference sequence). Together with reference TRBV7-9 and TRBJ1-3, the CDR3 gives the full variable domain: DTGVSQNPRHKITKRGQNVTFRCDPISEHNRLYWYRQTLGQGPEFLTYFQNEAQLEKSRLLSDRFSAERPKGSFSTLEIQRTEQGDSAMYLCASILTSGNTIYFGEGSWLTVV.

The chain joins TRBV4-1 to TRBJ2-7; D possibly corresponds to TRBD2 (6 bases). The CDR3 runs 18 residues. Looked up from germline, CDR1 is MGHRA and CDR2 is YSYEKL. V was shortened by 0 bases and J by 7 bases, with 25 bases between the two germline ends. In DNA, the CDR3 is TGCGCCAGCAGCCAAGAGGGGGGAAGACGGGGAAACCCCCGAGAGCAGTACTTC. This translates into CASSQEGGRRGNPREQYF.

DNA for the CDR3: TGTGCCAGCAGCTTAAGAGCGGGAGACACCGGGGAGCTGTTTTTT. This codes for CASSLRAGDTGELFF. The genes are TRBV11-2 and TRBJ2-2, with 8 bases aligning to TRBD2. Germline V gene data show CDR1 as SGHAT and CDR2 as FQNNGV. This CDR3 is 15 amino acids long. V gave up 2 bases and J gave up 3 bases; unmatched junction bases: 2.

V is TRBV6-6 and J is TRBJ1-5; the match to TRBD1 covers 9 bases. Germline V gives CDR1 MNHNY, CDR2 SVGAGI (reference sequence). The CDR3 contains 14 residues. V dropped 5 bases and J dropped 2; count of bases not matched to a gene: 1. CDR3 sequence reads: CASSRTGGNQPQHF. The CDR3 DNA sequence: TGTGCCAGCAGTCGGACAGGGGGCAATCAGCCCCAGCATTTT.

V and J are TRBV5-6 and TRBJ1-2; D possibly corresponds to TRBD1 (6 bases). V dropped 0 bases and J dropped 5 bases, with 14 bases sitting between them. The CDR3 totals 15 residues. Germline CDR1 SGHDT, CDR2 YYEEEE. CDR3 nucleotides: TGTGCCAGCAGCTTGGCCGGTACAGGGTTTTATGGCTACACCTTC. Its translation: CASSLAGTGFYGYTF.